The TCR beta chain under discussion was sequenced for a study of cytomegalovirus exposure and HLA in healthy donors. As to this clone: As yet, its antigen is unknown.

Study-wide results and limits: Most TCR sequences were uncommon, yet certain public TCRs appeared in many donors. The study flagged approximately 180 TCR beta chains as cytomegalovirus-associated.

These donors were members of the approximately 110-subject validation cohort, a group separate from the approximately 700-subject first cohort. V was trimmed by 1 base and J by 4 bases, leaving 13 bases between them. The CDR3 consists of 15 residues. The V gene's germline CDR1 is LNHDA and CDR2 SQIVND (reference sequence). Libraries were prepared by immunoSEQ multiplex PCR; TCRdb keeps only in-frame clonotypes and omits some of them. The sample has 78,000 or so clones, 90% to 96% seen once. The clonotype comes from a man between 18 and 29 years old in good health and CMV-seropositive. V gene TRBV19 combines with J gene TRBJ2-5; D gene unclear. The sequenced sample was PBMCs. CDR3 region: CASSIAVLVGETQYF. The CDR3 nucleotides are TGTGCCAGTAGTATAGCGGTTCTAGTTGGAGAGACCCAGTACTTC. The whole variable domain, filled in from reference TRBV19 and TRBJ2-5, reads DGGITQSPKYLFRKEGQNVTLSCEQNLNHDAMYWYRQDPGQGLRLIYYSQIVNDFQKGDIAEGYSVSREKKESFPLTVTSAQKNPTAFYLCASSIAVLVGETQYFGPGTRLLVL.